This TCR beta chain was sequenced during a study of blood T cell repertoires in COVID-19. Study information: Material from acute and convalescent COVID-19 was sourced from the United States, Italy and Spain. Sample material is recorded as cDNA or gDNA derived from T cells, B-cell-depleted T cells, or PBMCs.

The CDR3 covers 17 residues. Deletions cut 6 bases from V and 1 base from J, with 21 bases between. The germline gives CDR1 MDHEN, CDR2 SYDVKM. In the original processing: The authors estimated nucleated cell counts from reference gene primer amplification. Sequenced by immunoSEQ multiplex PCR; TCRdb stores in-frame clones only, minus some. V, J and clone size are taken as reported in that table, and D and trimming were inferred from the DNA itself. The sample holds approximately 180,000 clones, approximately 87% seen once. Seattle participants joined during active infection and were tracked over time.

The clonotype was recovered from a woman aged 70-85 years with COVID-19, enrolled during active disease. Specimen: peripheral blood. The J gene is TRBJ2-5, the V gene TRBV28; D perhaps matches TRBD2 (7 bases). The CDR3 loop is CASRVGGGLTSQETQYF. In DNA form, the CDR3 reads TGTGCCAGCAGGGTCGGAGGGGGACTAACGTCCCAAGAGACCCAGTACTTC.